This TCR beta chain was captured in a study of T-cell reconstitution after alpha-beta-depleted transplantation in children. Overall study results and limits: Elevated TCRbeta diversity at day 60 was traced, in some patients, to surviving recipient T cells and thymic progenitors. It was reported that alpha-beta T cells came from several hundred expanded graft clones (about two months after transplant).

For TCRbeta, the library was prepared with unique molecular identifiers. TCRdb fed the PCR reads into MiXCR, producing one record per CDR3 protein. The sample holds some 78,000 distinct CDR3 sequences, 13% to 15% seen once. A note on this clonotype: What it binds is unknown.

V gave up 5 bases and J gave up 2 bases, with 10 bases separating them. Germline V lookup: CDR1 MDHEN, CDR2 SYDVKM. The CDR3 sequence is 15 residues long. This specimen was PBMCs, mostly from graft donor cells, taken 180 days after TCRalphabeta/CD19-depleted stem cell transplant. This rearrangement joins TRBV28 to TRBJ2-6; TRBD2 is a possible D gene (5 bases). The receptor's source is a male patient between 2 and 10 years old who had a stem cell transplant for acute lymphoblastic leukemia, so the T cells may come from the graft donor. CDR3 in amino acids: CASSEGYAGANVLTF. The CDR3 region has the DNA TGTGCCAGCAGTGAGGGCTATGCTGGGGCCAACGTCCTGACTTTC.